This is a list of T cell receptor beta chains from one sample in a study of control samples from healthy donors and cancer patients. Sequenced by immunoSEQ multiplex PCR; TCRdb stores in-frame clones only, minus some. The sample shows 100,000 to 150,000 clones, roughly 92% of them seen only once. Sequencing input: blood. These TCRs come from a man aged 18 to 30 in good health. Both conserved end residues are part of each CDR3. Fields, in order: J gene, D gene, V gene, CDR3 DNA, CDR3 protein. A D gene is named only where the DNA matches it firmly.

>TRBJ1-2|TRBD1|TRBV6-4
TGTGCCAGCAGTGACTCCGGGACAGGGGGTGGCTACACCTTC
CASSDSGTGGGYTF
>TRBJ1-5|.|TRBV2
TGTGCCAGCAGTGAATCCCTGATGATTAGCAATCAGCCCCAGCATTTT
CASSESLMISNQPQHF
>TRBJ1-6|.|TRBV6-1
TGTGCCAGCAGTGAAGCCCCGTGGGGTAATTCACCCCTCCACTTT
CASSEAPWGNSPLHF
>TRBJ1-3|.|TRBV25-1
TGTGCCAGCACTGACGGGGGATCTGGAAACACCATATATTTT
CASTDGGSGNTIYF
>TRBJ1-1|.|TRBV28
TGTGCCAGCAGCCTCGGGAACACTGAAGCTTTCTTT
CASSLGNTEAFF
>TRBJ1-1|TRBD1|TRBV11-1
TGTGCCAGCAGCCAGAGGGACAGCTCGAACACTGAAGCTTTCTTT
CASSQRDSSNTEAFF
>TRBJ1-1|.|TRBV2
TGTGCCAGCATAGGGACACCGTTGCTTGAAGCTTTCTTT
CASIGTPLLEAFF
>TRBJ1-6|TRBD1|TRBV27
TGTGCCAGCAGTTTAGCAATGACAGGGGTAGTCGGTTCACCCCTCCACTTT
CASSLAMTGVVGSPLHF
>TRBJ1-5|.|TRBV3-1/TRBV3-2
TGTGCCAGCAGCCAAGGAAGTAGCAATCAGCCCCAGCATTTT
CASSQGSSNQPQHF
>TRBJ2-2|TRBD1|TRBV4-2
TGTGCCAGCAGCCAAGAATCCGGGACAGCTACCGGGGAGCTGCTTTTT
CASSQESGTATGELLF
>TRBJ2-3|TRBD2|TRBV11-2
TGTGCCAGCAGACCACTAGCGAGAAGTCCAGATACGCAGTATTTT
CASRPLARSPDTQYF